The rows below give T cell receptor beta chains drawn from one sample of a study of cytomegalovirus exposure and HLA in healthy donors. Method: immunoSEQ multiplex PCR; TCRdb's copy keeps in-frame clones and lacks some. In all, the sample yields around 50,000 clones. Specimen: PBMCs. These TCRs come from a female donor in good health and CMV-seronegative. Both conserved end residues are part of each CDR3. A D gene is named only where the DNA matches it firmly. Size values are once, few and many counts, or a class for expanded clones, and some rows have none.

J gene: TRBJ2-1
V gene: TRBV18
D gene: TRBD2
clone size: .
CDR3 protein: CASSPPIRTSGRLPSYNEQFF
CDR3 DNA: TGTGCCAGCTCACCACCGATCCGGACTAGCGGGCGACTCCCCTCCTACAATGAGCAGTTCTTC

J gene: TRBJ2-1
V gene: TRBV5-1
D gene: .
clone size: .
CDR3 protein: CASSLTYTSRNEQFF
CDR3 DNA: TGCGCCAGCAGCCTAACCTATACTAGTAGGAATGAGCAGTTCTTC

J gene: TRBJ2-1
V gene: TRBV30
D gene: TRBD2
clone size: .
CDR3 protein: CAWSLAGGINEQFF
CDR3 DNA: TGTGCCTGGAGTTTAGCGGGAGGAATCAATGAGCAGTTCTTC

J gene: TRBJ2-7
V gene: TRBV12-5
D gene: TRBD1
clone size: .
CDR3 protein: CASGKAGTGAYEQYF
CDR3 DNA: TGTGCTAGTGGGAAAGCCGGGACAGGGGCCTACGAGCAGTACTTC

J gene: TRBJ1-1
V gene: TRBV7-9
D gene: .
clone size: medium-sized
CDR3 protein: CASSLSGNAEAFF
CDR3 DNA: TGTGCCAGCAGCTTATCAGGGAATGCTGAAGCTTTCTTT

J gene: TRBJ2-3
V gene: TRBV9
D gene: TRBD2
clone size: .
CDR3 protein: CASSRTSGIDTQYF
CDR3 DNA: TGTGCCAGCAGCCGGACTAGCGGGATAGATACGCAGTATTTT

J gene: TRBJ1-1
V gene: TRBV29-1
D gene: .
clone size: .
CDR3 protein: CSALRGVEAFF
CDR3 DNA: TGCAGCGCCCTCCGGGGGGTTGAAGCTTTCTTT

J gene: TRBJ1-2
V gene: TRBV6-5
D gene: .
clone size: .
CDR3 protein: CASSEGGYGYTF
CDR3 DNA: TGTGCCAGTTCCGAGGGCGGCTATGGCTACACCTTC

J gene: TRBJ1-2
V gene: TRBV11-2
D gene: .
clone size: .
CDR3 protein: CASIPAAGANYGYTF
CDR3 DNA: TGTGCCAGCATCCCGGCGGCGGGGGCGAACTATGGCTACACCTTC

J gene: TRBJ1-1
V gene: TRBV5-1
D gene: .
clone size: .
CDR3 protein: CASRSNGMNTEAFF
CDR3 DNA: TGCGCCAGCAGATCGAATGGCATGAACACTGAAGCTTTCTTT

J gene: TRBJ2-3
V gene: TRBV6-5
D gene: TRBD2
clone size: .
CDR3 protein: CASSFGLAGTDTQYF
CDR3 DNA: TGTGCCAGCAGCTTCGGACTAGCGGGGACAGATACGCAGTATTTT

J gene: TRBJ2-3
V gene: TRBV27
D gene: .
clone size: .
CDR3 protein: CASSLPPLKTHTDTQYF
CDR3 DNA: TGTGCCAGCAGTTTACCCCCGCTCAAAACACACACAGATACGCAGTATTTT

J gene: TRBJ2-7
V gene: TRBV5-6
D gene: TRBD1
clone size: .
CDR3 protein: CASSLGQGRYEQYF
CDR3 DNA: TGTGCCAGCAGCCTTGGACAGGGGAGGTACGAGCAGTACTTC

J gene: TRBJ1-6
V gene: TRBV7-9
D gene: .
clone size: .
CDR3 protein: CASSTGNSYNSPLHF
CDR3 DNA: TGTGCCAGCAGCACAGGGAACTCCTATAATTCACCCCTCCACTTT

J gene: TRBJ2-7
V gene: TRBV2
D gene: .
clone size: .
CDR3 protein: CASSATYRLKEQYF
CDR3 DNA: TGTGCCAGCAGTGCGACCTACCGACTGAAAGAGCAGTACTTC

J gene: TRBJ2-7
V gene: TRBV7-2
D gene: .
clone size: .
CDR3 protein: CASSQLTSAGEQYF
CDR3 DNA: TGTGCCAGCAGCCAGTTGACTAGTGCGGGGGAGCAGTACTTC

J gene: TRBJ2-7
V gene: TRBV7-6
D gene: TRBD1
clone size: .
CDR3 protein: CASSQGTGGYEQYF
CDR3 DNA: TGTGCCAGCAGCCAAGGGACAGGGGGCTACGAGCAGTACTTC

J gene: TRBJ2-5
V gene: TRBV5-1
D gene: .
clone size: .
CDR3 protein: CASSFLSQGLGETQYF
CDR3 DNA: TGCGCCAGCAGCTTCCTTTCACAGGGTCTAGGGGAGACCCAGTACTTC

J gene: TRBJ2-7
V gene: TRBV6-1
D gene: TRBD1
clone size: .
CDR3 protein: CASSVEQGAYEQYF
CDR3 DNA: TGTGCCAGCAGTGTCGAACAGGGGGCGTACGAGCAGTACTTC

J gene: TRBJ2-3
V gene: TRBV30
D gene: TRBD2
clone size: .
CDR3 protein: CALAGGPDTQYF
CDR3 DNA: TGTGCTTTAGCGGGAGGGCCAGATACGCAGTATTTT

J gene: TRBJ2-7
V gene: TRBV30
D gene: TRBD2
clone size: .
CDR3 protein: CAWSSSGSREQYF
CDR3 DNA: TGTGCCTGGAGTAGCAGCGGGAGCCGCGAGCAGTACTTC

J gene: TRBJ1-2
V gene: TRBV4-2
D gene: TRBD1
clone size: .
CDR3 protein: CASSQEVPGQGYSYGYTF
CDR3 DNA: TGTGCCAGCAGCCAAGAGGTTCCGGGACAGGGGTACAGCTATGGCTACACCTTC

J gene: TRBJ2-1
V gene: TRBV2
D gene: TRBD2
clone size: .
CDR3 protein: CASSEEGLDLNEQFF
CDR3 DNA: TGTGCCAGCAGTGAAGAGGGACTAGACCTCAATGAGCAGTTCTTC

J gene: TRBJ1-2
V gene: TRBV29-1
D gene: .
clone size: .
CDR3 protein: CSVPLRGGAYGYTF
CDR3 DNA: TGCAGCGTCCCTCTACGAGGTGGGGCGTATGGCTACACCTTC

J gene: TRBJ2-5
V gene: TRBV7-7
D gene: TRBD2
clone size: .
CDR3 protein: CASSLGAGGEETQYF
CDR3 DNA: TGTGCTAGCAGCTTAGGAGCGGGGGGGGAAGAGACCCAGTACTTC

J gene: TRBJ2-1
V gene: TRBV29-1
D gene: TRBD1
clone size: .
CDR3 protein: CSAPGQGSSDNEQFF
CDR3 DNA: TGCAGCGCCCCCGGACAGGGCAGCTCCGACAATGAGCAGTTCTTC

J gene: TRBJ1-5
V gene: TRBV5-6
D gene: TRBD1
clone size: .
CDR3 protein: CASSSAGQGLRSNQPQHF
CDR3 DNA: TGTGCCAGCAGCTCCGCCGGACAGGGATTGAGGAGCAATCAGCCCCAGCATTTT

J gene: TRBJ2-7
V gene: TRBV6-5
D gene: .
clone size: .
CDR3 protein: CASSGGLNAYEQYF
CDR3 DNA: TGTGCCAGCAGTGGGGGACTTAATGCCTACGAGCAGTACTTC

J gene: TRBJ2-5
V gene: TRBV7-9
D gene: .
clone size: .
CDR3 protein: CASSPRTVGRETQYF
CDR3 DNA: TGTGCCAGCAGCCCAAGGACAGTAGGTCGGGAGACCCAGTACTTC

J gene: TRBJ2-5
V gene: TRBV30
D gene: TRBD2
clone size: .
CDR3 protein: CAWSSGRGLAETQYF
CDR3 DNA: TGTGCCTGGAGTAGCGGGAGGGGGTTAGCAGAGACCCAGTACTTC

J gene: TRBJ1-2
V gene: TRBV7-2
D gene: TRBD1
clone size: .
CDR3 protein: CASSPNRDSFYGYTF
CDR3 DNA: TGTGCCAGCAGTCCAAACCGGGACAGCTTCTATGGCTACACCTTC

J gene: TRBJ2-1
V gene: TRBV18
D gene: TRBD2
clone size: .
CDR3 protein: CASSPVEAGEVINEQFF
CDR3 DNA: TGTGCCAGCTCACCAGTGGAAGCGGGAGAAGTCATCAATGAGCAGTTCTTC

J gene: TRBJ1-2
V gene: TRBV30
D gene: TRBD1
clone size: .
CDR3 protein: CAWSVNRGYGYTF
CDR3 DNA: TGTGCCTGGAGTGTTAACAGGGGGTATGGCTACACCTTC

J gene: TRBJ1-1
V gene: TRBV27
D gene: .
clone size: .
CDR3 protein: CASSDDSTNTEAFF
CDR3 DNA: TGTGCCAGCAGTGACGACAGTACGAACACTGAAGCTTTCTTT

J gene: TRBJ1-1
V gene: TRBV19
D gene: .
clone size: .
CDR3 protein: CASSTKTDMNTEAFF
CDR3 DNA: TGTGCCAGTAGTACGAAAACAGATATGAACACTGAAGCTTTCTTT

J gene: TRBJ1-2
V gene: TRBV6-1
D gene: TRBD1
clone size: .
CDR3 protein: CASSGIGQEANYGYTF
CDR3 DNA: TGTGCCAGCAGTGGGATTGGACAGGAAGCTAACTATGGCTACACCTTC

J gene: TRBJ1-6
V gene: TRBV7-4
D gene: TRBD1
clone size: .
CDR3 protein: CASSPKVRDSSYNSPLHF
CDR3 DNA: TGTGCCAGCAGTCCCAAGGTTAGGGACAGCTCTTATAATTCACCCCTCCACTTT

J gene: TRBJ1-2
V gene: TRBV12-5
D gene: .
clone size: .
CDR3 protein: CASGSATGLYGYTF
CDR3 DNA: TGTGCTAGTGGTTCCGCGACGGGACTCTATGGCTACACCTTC

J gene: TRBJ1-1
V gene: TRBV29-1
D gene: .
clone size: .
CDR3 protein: CSVGDHSGVTEAFF
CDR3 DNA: TGCAGCGTTGGGGACCACTCAGGGGTCACTGAAGCTTTCTTT

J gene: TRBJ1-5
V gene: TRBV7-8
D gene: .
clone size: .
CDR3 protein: CASSLGTDSNQPQHF
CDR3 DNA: TGTGCCAGCAGCTTAGGGACAGATAGCAATCAGCCCCAGCATTTT

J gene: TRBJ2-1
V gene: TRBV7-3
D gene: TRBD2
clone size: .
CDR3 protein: CASSTVPGLDGNEQFF
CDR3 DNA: TGTGCCAGCAGCACGGTCCCGGGACTAGACGGCAATGAGCAGTTCTTC

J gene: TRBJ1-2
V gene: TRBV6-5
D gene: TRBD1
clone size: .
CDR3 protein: CASSLTGGYGYTF
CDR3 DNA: TGTGCCAGCAGTTTGACAGGGGGCTACGGCTACACCTTC

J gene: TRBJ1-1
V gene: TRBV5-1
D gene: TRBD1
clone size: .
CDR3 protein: CASSLVPGQGTNTEAFF
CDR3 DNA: TGCGCCAGCAGCTTGGTCCCGGGACAGGGTACGAACACTGAAGCTTTCTTT

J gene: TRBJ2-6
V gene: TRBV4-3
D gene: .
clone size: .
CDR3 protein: CASSLGTEISGANVLTF
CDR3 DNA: TGCGCCAGCAGCCTGGGGACTGAAATCTCTGGGGCCAACGTCCTGACTTTC

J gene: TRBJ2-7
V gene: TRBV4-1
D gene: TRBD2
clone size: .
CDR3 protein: CASSQTPGLAGPYEQYF
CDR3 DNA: TGCGCCAGCAGCCAGACCCCGGGACTAGCGGGTCCTTACGAGCAGTACTTC

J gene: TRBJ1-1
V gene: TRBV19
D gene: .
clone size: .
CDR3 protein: CASSIIWLIGALKNTEAFF
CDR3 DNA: TGTGCCAGTAGTATAATTTGGTTAATAGGGGCGCTCAAGAACACTGAAGCTTTCTTT

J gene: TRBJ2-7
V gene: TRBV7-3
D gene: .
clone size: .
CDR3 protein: CASSLSRGNVHEQYF
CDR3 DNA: TGTGCCAGCAGCTTAAGTCGGGGAAATGTCCACGAGCAGTACTTC

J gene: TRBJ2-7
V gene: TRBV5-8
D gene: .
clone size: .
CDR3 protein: CASSFTEGRYEQYF
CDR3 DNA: TGTGCCAGCAGCTTTACCGAGGGTCGCTACGAGCAGTACTTC

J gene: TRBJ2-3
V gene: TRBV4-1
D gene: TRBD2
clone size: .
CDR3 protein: CASSQLAGGRDTDTQYF
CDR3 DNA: TGCGCCAGCAGCCAACTAGCGGGGGGACGGGACACAGATACGCAGTATTTT

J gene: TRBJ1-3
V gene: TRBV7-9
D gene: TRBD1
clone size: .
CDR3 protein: CASGSGTVGNTIYF
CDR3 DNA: TGTGCCAGCGGATCCGGGACAGTTGGAAACACCATATATTTT

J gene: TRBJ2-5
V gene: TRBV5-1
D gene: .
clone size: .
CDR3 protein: CASSPSGYETQYF
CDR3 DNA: TGCGCCAGCAGCCCGTCGGGTTATGAGACCCAGTACTTC

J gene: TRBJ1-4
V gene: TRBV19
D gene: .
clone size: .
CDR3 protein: CASSIWGGINEKLFF
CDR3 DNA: TGTGCCAGTAGTATCTGGGGGGGGATTAATGAAAAACTGTTTTTT

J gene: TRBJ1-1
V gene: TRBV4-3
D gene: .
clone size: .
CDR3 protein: CASSQEFLNTEAFF
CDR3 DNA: TGCGCCAGCAGCCAAGAGTTCTTGAACACTGAAGCTTTCTTT

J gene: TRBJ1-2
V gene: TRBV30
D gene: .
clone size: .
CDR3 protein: CAWSVAGAYGYTF
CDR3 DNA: TGTGCCTGGAGTGTAGCAGGCGCATATGGCTACACCTTC

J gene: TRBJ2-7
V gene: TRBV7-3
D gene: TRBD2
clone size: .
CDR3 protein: CASSLQSGGSYEQYF
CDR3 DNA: TGTGCCAGCAGCTTACAGTCGGGGGGTTCCTACGAGCAGTACTTC